These 16 T cell receptor beta chains came from one sample sequenced in a study of blood T cell repertoires in COVID-19. Some clones are missing from TCRdb's copy, which holds only in-frame ones; the method was immunoSEQ multiplex PCR. Of fewer than 250,000 clones in the sample, 85% to 90% were seen once. The sample consisted of peripheral blood. Receptor source: a human donor in a cohort sampled during active COVID-19.

The V call is TRBV7-9, the J call TRBJ2-3; TRBD2 aligns across 7 bases. The CDR3 consists of 13 residues. Germline V gene data show CDR1 as SEHNR and CDR2 as FQNEAQ (reference sequence). The ends lost 3 bases at V and 5 bases at J; junction bases unmatched: 2. The CDR3, as DNA: TGTGCCAGCAGCTTGGGGGGGGAAGATACGCAGTATTTT. Its protein product is CASSLGGEDTQYF.

This chain uses TRBV27 with TRBJ1-2, with D possibly TRBD1 on 6 matching bases. The CDR3 has 13 amino acids. Trimming shortened V by 6 bases and J by 8 bases, and 16 bases separated the two germline ends. The V gene's germline CDR1 is MNHEY and CDR2 SMNVEV (reference sequence). The CDR3: CASSNREGNGYTF. DNA for the CDR3: TGTGCCAGCAGCAACAGGGAGGGTAACGGCTACACCTTC.

This chain uses TRBV5-4 with TRBJ2-2; maybe TRBD2 (5 bases). Trimming shortened V by 6 bases and J by 5 bases, and 17 bases separated the two germline ends. Germline V CDR1 and CDR2: SGHNT, YYREEE (reference sequence). The CDR3 is made up of 15 amino acids. The CDR3 protein is CASTLGRERTGELFF. The CDR3 nucleotides are TGTGCCAGCACCCTGGGTAGGGAGAGAACCGGGGAGCTGTTTTTT. The full variable domain, its missing parts supplied by reference TRBV5-4 and TRBJ2-2, is ETGVTQSPTHLIKTRGQQVTLRCSSQSGHNTVSWYQQALGQGPQFIFQYYREEENGRGNFPPRFSGLQFPNYSSELNVNALELDDSALYLCASTLGRERTGELFFGEGSRLTVL.

The chain joins TRBV5-5 to TRBJ2-3; maybe TRBD2 (5 bases). Trimming removed 0 bases from V and 0 bases from J, with 14 bases in between. Germline-derived CDR1 and CDR2 are SGHKS and YYEKEE (reference sequence). CDR3 length equals 17 residues. The CDR3: CASSLGVGGPSTDTQYF. The CDR3 nucleotides are TGTGCCAGCAGCTTGGGTGTTGGCGGGCCTAGCACAGATACGCAGTATTTT.

V is TRBV5-1 and J is TRBJ2-7, with D possibly TRBD2 on 5 matching bases. The ends were cut back, 0 bases at V and 3 bases at J, with 13 bases in the middle. The CDR3 totals 15 residues. Germline V gene data show CDR1 as SGHRS and CDR2 as YFSETQ. The CDR3 coding sequence is TGCGCCAGCAGCTTGGTGGCCGGGAATAGCTACGAGCAGTACTTC. This sequence encodes CASSLVAGNSYEQYF.

This chain uses TRBV27 with TRBJ2-3; 13 nucleotides align to TRBD2. Germline V gene lookup returns CDR1 MNHEY and CDR2 SMNVEV (reference sequence). The CDR3 length is 17 residues. V shed 2 bases and J 5 bases; nucleotides not matched to a gene: 7. CDR3 residues: CASSLPRTSGSGDTQYF. CDR3 in DNA: TGTGCCAGCAGTTTACCTAGGACTAGCGGGAGTGGAGATACGCAGTATTTT.

The chain is built from TRBV19 and TRBJ2-5; weak D call: TRBD2 (5 bases). CDR3 length equals 16 residues. CDR1 is LNHDA and CDR2 is SQIVND in the germline V gene (reference sequence). Trimming left V 5 bases short and J 0 bases short, with 16 bases between. The CDR3 bases are TGTGCCAGTAGTCCGGCCAAGCGGAGCCACCAAGAGACCCAGTACTTC. It translates to CASSPAKRSHQETQYF. The full variable domain, completed using reference TRBV19 and TRBJ2-5, is DGGITQSPKYLFRKEGQNVTLSCEQNLNHDAMYWYRQDPGQGLRLIYYSQIVNDFQKGDIAEGYSVSREKKESFPLTVTSAQKNPTAFYLCASSPAKRSHQETQYFGPGTRLLVL.

The rearrangement links TRBV20-1 to TRBJ2-3; 8 bases align to TRBD2. Germline CDR1 is DFQATT and CDR2 is SNEGSKA (reference sequence). CDR3 length: 16 residues. J was trimmed by 0 bases and V by 3 bases; bases with no gene match: 8. In nucleotides, the CDR3 is TGCAGTGCTAGTCGACGGCGGGGGGACAGCACAGATACGCAGTATTTT. Protein: CSASRRRGDSTDTQYF.

The chain employs TRBV2 and TRBJ1-1; 7 bases fit TRBD1. The germline gives CDR1 SNHLY, CDR2 FYNNEI. With V trimmed by 10 bases and J by 1 base, 9 bases remained unmatched. The CDR3 covers 14 residues. CDR3 amino acids: CATNAGQRNTEAFF. CDR3 in DNA: TGTGCCACCAACGCGGGACAGCGGAACACTGAAGCTTTCTTT.

The chain recombines TRBV2 with TRBJ2-7, with 11 bases aligning to TRBD2. Trimming cost V 2 bases and J 1 base; bases outside gene matches: 4. The CDR3 is 16 residues long. Germline values: CDR1 SNHLY, CDR2 FYNNEI. The CDR3 DNA sequence: TGTGCCAGCAGTGAAACAACTAGCGGGGGATCCTACGAGCAGTACTTC. Protein product: CASSETTSGGSYEQYF.

The chain combines TRBV7-2 with TRBJ1-6; D is unresolved. Trimming removed 7 bases at V and 3 bases at J, with 10 bases between. The CDR3 is made up of 14 amino acids. Germline-derived CDR1 and CDR2 are SGHTA and FQGNSA. The CDR3 protein is CASTAGHYNSPLHF. The CDR3 region has the DNA TGTGCCAGCACTGCAGGCCACTATAATTCACCCCTCCACTTT.

This clone was counted only a few times. This chain connects TRBV29-1 to TRBJ1-2; 9 bases align to TRBD1. The germline V gene encodes CDR1 SQVTM and CDR2 ANQGSEA. Unmatched junction bases numbered 7, after V lost 7 bases and J lost 4 bases. The CDR3 has 13 amino acids. The CDR3 sequence: CSGGGQGGYGYTF. CDR3 nucleotide sequence: TGCAGCGGGGGGGGACAGGGCGGCTATGGCTACACCTTC.

This chain connects TRBV11-2 to TRBJ1-4; 8 nucleotides match TRBD1. The V gene's germline CDR1 is SGHAT and CDR2 FQNNGV. J was trimmed by 4 bases and V by 5 bases; bases with no gene match: 3. This CDR3 contains 14 residues. The CDR3 is CASSRTGLNEKLFF. The CDR3 DNA sequence: TGTGCCAGCAGCCGGACAGGGCTTAATGAAAAACTGTTTTTT.

The chain joins TRBV3-1 (or the pseudogene TRBV3-2) to TRBJ2-1; no firm D call. Germline CDR1 and CDR2: LGHDT and YNNKEL (reference sequence). The CDR3 extends over 11 amino acids. Trimming removed 0 bases at V and 12 bases at J, with 6 bases between. The CDR3: CASSQDLSQFF. The CDR3 DNA reads as TGTGCCAGCAGCCAAGATCTGTCGCAGTTCTTC.

The V gene is TRBV4-1, the J gene TRBJ1-1, with TRBD1 matching over 7 bases. The CDR3 has 13 amino acids. CDR1 and CDR2 (germline): MGHRA, YSYEKL. Germline trimming cut 0 bases from V and 11 bases from J; bases unmatched to any gene: 6. CDR3 protein: CASSQDDGRGAFF. The CDR3 DNA is TGCGCCAGCAGCCAAGATGATGGCAGGGGGGCTTTCTTT.

The chain couples TRBV6-2 or TRBV6-3 to TRBJ2-3, with 13 bases lining up with TRBD2. The CDR3 is 17 amino acids. The junction had 3 bases not matched to a gene; V was cut back by 1 base and J by 2 bases. Germline V gene data show CDR1 as MNHEY and CDR2 as SVGEGT. The CDR3 sequence: CASSYLGTSGATDTQYF. The CDR3 nucleotides read TGTGCCAGCAGTTACTTGGGGACTAGCGGGGCCACAGATACGCAGTATTTT.